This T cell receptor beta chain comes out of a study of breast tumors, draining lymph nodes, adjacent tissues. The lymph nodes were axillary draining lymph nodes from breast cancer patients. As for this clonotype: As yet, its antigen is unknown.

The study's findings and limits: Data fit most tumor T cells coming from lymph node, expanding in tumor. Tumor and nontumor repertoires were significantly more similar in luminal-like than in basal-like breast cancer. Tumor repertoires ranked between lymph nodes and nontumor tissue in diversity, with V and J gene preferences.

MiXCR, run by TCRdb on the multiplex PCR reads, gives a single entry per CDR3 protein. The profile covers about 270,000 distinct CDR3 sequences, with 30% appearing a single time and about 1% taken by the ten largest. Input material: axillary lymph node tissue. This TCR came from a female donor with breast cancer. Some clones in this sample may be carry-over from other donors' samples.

The CDR3 DNA sequence: TGTGCCAGCAGTTTCGGGGCACAAGGGGATGAGCAGTTCTTC. It specifies CASSFGAQGDEQFF. The V call is TRBV12-3 or TRBV12-4, the J call TRBJ2-1; D could derive from TRBD1 or TRBD2 (5 bases each). With 3 bases removed from V and 8 bases from J, the gap between germline ends came to 14 bases. The CDR3 spans 14 residues.